These 3 T cell receptor beta chains originate from one sample sequenced in a study of blood T cell repertoires in COVID-19. Generated by immunoSEQ multiplex PCR, the TCRdb table keeps only in-frame clones and is missing some. The sample lists some 100,000 clones; around 90% were seen once. Source material: peripheral blood. These receptors were collected from a human donor in a cohort sampled during active COVID-19.

The gene calls are TRBV29-1 and TRBJ2-4; D unresolved. Germline V gene sequence: CDR1 SQVTM, CDR2 ANQGSEA. V lost 4 bases to trimming and J lost 1 base, with 11 bases between them. This CDR3 region has 14 residues. CDR3: CSVVQYGAKNIQYF. In nucleotides, the CDR3 is TGCAGCGTTGTACAGTATGGGGCCAAAAACATTCAGTACTTC.

CDR3: CASSTQQGSYGYTF. CDR3 DNA: TGTGCCAGCAGCACCCAACAGGGGAGCTATGGCTACACCTTC. The V call is TRBV7-2, the J call TRBJ1-2; 7 bases fit TRBD1. Germline loops: CDR1 SGHTA, CDR2 FQGNSA. The CDR3 runs 14 residues. With 5 bases clipped from V and 4 bases from J, the junction kept 7 bases outside the gene matches.

This clone was picked up one time. The CDR3, as DNA: TGTGCCAGCAGTCTGACCGGGTATACGCAGTATTTT. Translated: CASSLTGYTQYF. The chain has TRBV3-1 (or the pseudogene TRBV3-2) and TRBJ2-3; no definite D call. V was shortened by 6 bases and J by 7 bases, with 11 bases between the two germline ends. Germline-derived CDR1 and CDR2 are LGHDT and YNNKEL (reference sequence). This CDR3 is built from 12 residues.